Listed here is a single TCR beta chain. CDR3 size: 18 residues. V gave up 7 bases and J gave up 1 base; unmatched junction bases: 14. CDR1 and CDR2 from the germline V gene are MNHEY and SMNVEV (reference sequence). The data originate from a study of blood T cell repertoires in COVID-19. At the level of the study: Acute and convalescent COVID-19 specimens originated in the United States, Italy and Spain. PBMCs, B-cell-depleted T cells, or T cells provided the cDNA or gDNA that made up the material.

Sequenced by immunoSEQ multiplex PCR; TCRdb stores in-frame clones only, minus some. The data contain 140,000 to 150,000 clones, 78% of them singletons. Participants' own reports of clinical history determined their cohort assignment. This sequence was found in a woman between 50 and 59 years old who had recovered from COVID-19. Sequences were obtained from PBMCs or T cells enriched from blood (not recorded which). The chain links TRBV27 to TRBJ2-3; TRBD1 matches 10 bases. The CDR3 loop is CASNQSGDRGRGTDTQYF. The CDR3 DNA follows: TGTGCCAGCAACCAAAGTGGGGACAGGGGACGCGGCACAGATACGCAGTATTTT.